A selection of T cell receptor beta chains follows, all from one sample in a study of control samples from healthy donors and cancer patients. Libraries were prepared by immunoSEQ multiplex PCR; TCRdb keeps only in-frame clonotypes and omits some of them. Seen here are some 120,000 clones, 88% observed once, and the top ten hold over 2%. Sequencing used blood. The receptors derive from a woman in her 70s in good health. CDR3s include the opening cysteine and the closing phenylalanine or tryptophan. The D gene is left open where the match is weak. Only part of the rows carry a size: once, few, many, or a class if the clone is expanded.

>TRBJ2-2|TRBV5-1|TRBD1|NA
TGCGCCAGCAGCCCGGGACAGGGCGGGAAGAGGAGGGAGCTGTTTTTT
CASSPGQGGKRRELFF
>TRBJ1-1|TRBV14|NA|NA
TGTGCCAGCAGCCAAGTCCTCGTCATGAACACTGAAGCTTTCTTT
CASSQVLVMNTEAFF
>TRBJ1-1|TRBV29-1|NA|NA
TGCAGCGTTGAAGTGCAGGGCGTGAGCACTGAAGCTTTCTTT
CSVEVQGVSTEAFF
>TRBJ2-7|TRBV18|TRBD1|NA
TGTGCCAGCTCACCGGGACAGGGTAAGAGGGGAACCTACGAGCAGTACTTC
CASSPGQGKRGTYEQYF
>TRBJ2-6|TRBV3-1/TRBV3-2|NA|NA
TGTGCCAGCAGCCAGACCGGGACCCAACGCGGCGTCCTGACTTTC
CASSQTGTQRGVLTF
>TRBJ2-2|TRBV27|NA|NA
TGTGCCAGCAGTTTAAGCGTGAACACCGGGGAGCTGTTTTTT
CASSLSVNTGELFF
>TRBJ1-2|TRBV11-3|NA|NA
TGTGCCAGCAGCCAAGGGGACTATGGCTACACCTTC
CASSQGDYGYTF
>TRBJ1-2|TRBV12-3/TRBV12-4|NA|NA
TGTGCCAGCAGTTTGAGGCAGTTCTATGGCTACACCTTC
CASSLRQFYGYTF
>TRBJ1-2|TRBV27|NA|NA
TGTGCCAGTTTTACCTTGGGGGGGTCCCTAGCTAACTATGGCTACACCTTC
CASFTLGGSLANYGYTF
>TRBJ1-6|TRBV18|TRBD1|NA
TGTGCCAGCAGTTCAGGGGGCCAGGATTCACCCCTCCACTTT
CASSSGGQDSPLHF
>TRBJ1-1|TRBV18|TRBD1|NA
TGTGCCAGCTCACCAGACGTCCTCAGGGGGACTGAAGCTTTCTTT
CASSPDVLRGTEAFF
>TRBJ1-5|TRBV12-3/TRBV12-4|NA|NA
TGTGCCAGCAGTTTAGCCCTGAATCAGCCCCAGCATTTT
CASSLALNQPQHF
>TRBJ1-5|TRBV6-2/TRBV6-3|TRBD1|NA
TGTGCCAGCAGCAGGGACAGGAGGAATCAGCCCCAGCATTTT
CASSRDRRNQPQHF
>TRBJ1-2|TRBV14|NA|NA
TGTGCCAGCAGCCAATTCGGGGGCCTTGGCTACACCTTC
CASSQFGGLGYTF
>TRBJ1-5|TRBV18|NA|NA
TGTGCCAGCTCACCACCGGGACGTAGCAATCAGCCCCAGCATTTT
CASSPPGRSNQPQHF
>TRBJ1-3|TRBV5-1|NA|NA
TGCGCCAGCAGCTTTGTGGGCGCGGGAAACACCATATATTTT
CASSFVGAGNTIYF
>TRBJ1-6|TRBV5-5|NA|NA
TGTGCCAGCAGCCCCCGGGACGGGGGTAGGTCACCCCTCCACTTT
CASSPRDGGRSPLHF
>TRBJ1-2|TRBV5-4|NA|NA
TGTGCCAGCAGCTTGGGGGGGAGCGTTGGCTACACCTTC
CASSLGGSVGYTF
>TRBJ1-6|TRBV5-6|NA|once
TGTGCCAGCAGCTTGGGGGCAGCAAATTCACCCCTCCACTTT
CASSLGAANSPLHF
>TRBJ2-7|TRBV6-2/TRBV6-3|NA|NA
TGTGCCAGCAGTCAAGGACTCCACGAGCAGTATTTC
CASSQGLHEQYF
>TRBJ2-7|TRBV5-6|NA|NA
TGTGCCAGCAGCGTGACAGGTGTAGGGGAGCAGTACTTC
CASSVTGVGEQYF
>TRBJ2-5|TRBV27|TRBD2|once
TGTGCCAACCTCGGGACTAGCGGGGGGGAAGGGGAGACCCAGTACTTC
CANLGTSGGEGETQYF
>TRBJ2-3|TRBV5-1|NA|NA
TGCGCCAGCAGCTTGGGCTTCGGTCCCACAGATACGCAGTATTTT
CASSLGFGPTDTQYF
>TRBJ2-7|TRBV6-5|NA|NA
TGTGCCAGCACCTCCGTCTCCTACGAGCAGTACTTC
CASTSVSYEQYF
>TRBJ1-1|TRBV4-2|NA|NA
TGTGCCAGCAGCCAAGATATTGTTTTGAACACTGAAGCTTTCTTT
CASSQDIVLNTEAFF
>TRBJ2-5|TRBV9|NA|once
TGTGCCAGCAGCGATGGCCTCCGGGGCCAAGAGACCCAGTACTTC
CASSDGLRGQETQYF
>TRBJ2-1|TRBV7-2|NA|NA
TGTGCCAGCAGCTTAGCGTCCGGAGGGCGGCAGTTCTTC
CASSLASGGRQFF
>TRBJ1-1|TRBV9|NA|NA
TGTGCCAGCAGCGTAGATTTGAGCACTGAAGCTTTCTTT
CASSVDLSTEAFF
>TRBJ2-6|TRBV3-1/TRBV3-2|NA|NA
TGTGCCAGCAGCCAAGAGGGGGCTGGGGCCAACGTCCTGACTTTC
CASSQEGAGANVLTF
>TRBJ1-1|TRBV19|NA|NA
TGTGCCAGTAGTGTGGAGGGCTGGGACCCTGAAGCTTTCTTT
CASSVEGWDPEAFF
>TRBJ1-3|TRBV7-3|NA|NA
TGTGCCAGCAGCTTAGAGGGGCCGCATTTTGGAAACACCATATATTTT
CASSLEGPHFGNTIYF
>TRBJ2-1|TRBV7-3|TRBD2|NA
TGTGCCAGCAGCTACGGGACTAGCGGGGGTGTCAATGAGCAGTTCTTC
CASSYGTSGGVNEQFF
>TRBJ1-5|TRBV24-1|NA|NA
TGTGCCACCAGCGACAGAAGCAATCAGCCCCAGCATTTT
CATSDRSNQPQHF
>TRBJ2-3|TRBV5-5|NA|NA
TGTGCCAGCAGCCCGCCGCGGACAGCCGCAGATACGCAGTATTTT
CASSPPRTAADTQYF
>TRBJ1-5|TRBV3-1/TRBV3-2|TRBD1|few
TGTGCCAGCAGCTCAGGGGGTATTGAGCCCCAGCATTTT
CASSSGGIEPQHF
>TRBJ2-2|TRBV2|NA|NA
TGTGCCAGCACCGGAGGGTTGTACAGGGAGGACACCGGGGAGCTGTTTTTT
CASTGGLYREDTGELFF
>TRBJ2-5|TRBV25-1|NA|NA
TGTGCCAGCAGTGAATATCTGGGTTCGGAGACCCAGTACTTC
CASSEYLGSETQYF
>TRBJ1-5|TRBV7-2|NA|once
TGTGCCAGCAGCTTACAGGGGACCCATTATAGCAATCAGCCCCAGCATTTT
CASSLQGTHYSNQPQHF
>TRBJ1-4|TRBV5-8|NA|NA
TGTGCCAGCACCAAACGACAGTCGAAGGAAAAACTGTTTTTT
CASTKRQSKEKLFF
>TRBJ2-7|TRBV21-1|NA|NA
TGTGCCAGCAATCCCCCCGGGGGCTACGAGCAGTACTTC
CASNPPGGYEQYF
>TRBJ2-7|TRBV4-2|TRBD1|NA
TGTGCCAGCAGCCAAAAGACAGGGGTCGAGCAGTACTTC
CASSQKTGVEQYF
>TRBJ1-6|TRBV5-1|NA|NA
TGCGCCAGCAGCTTGCGGCAGGGTGACTCACCCCTCCACTTT
CASSLRQGDSPLHF
>TRBJ1-6|TRBV25-1|NA|NA
TGTGCCAGCCGAGGGGGGACAACCTATTCACCCCTCCACTTT
CASRGGTTYSPLHF
>TRBJ2-7|TRBV7-3|NA|NA
TGTGCTAGCAGCTTGGGGAAAACCTACGAGCAGTACTTC
CASSLGKTYEQYF
>TRBJ1-2|TRBV7-6|NA|NA
TGTGCCAGCAGCTTTTTCCAGGCCTATGGCTACACCTTC
CASSFFQAYGYTF
>TRBJ1-2|TRBV28|NA|NA
TGTGCCAGCACCCCCTCTGGGCCTCCGGAGGGCTACACCTTC
CASTPSGPPEGYTF
>TRBJ1-4|TRBV4-2|NA|NA
TGTGCCAGCAGCCAAGAATGGAGCGGGATTAATGAAAAACTGTTTTTT
CASSQEWSGINEKLFF
>TRBJ1-2|TRBV5-4|NA|NA
TGTGCCAGCAGCTTGGAGGGAGGACAGCCCTTCTATGGCTACACCTTC
CASSLEGGQPFYGYTF
>TRBJ2-5|TRBV5-1|TRBD2|NA
TGCGCCAGCAGCTTGGTTAGCGGGGGGCCCCAAGAGACCCAGTACTTC
CASSLVSGGPQETQYF
>TRBJ1-2|TRBV18|NA|NA
TGTGCCAGCTCACCAATAGGGTCCGGCTACACCTTC
CASSPIGSGYTF
>TRBJ2-7|TRBV9|NA|few
TGTGCCAGCAGGCGGACAGTTAGTCACGAGCAGTACTTC
CASRRTVSHEQYF
>TRBJ1-3|TRBV3-1/TRBV3-2|NA|NA
TGTGCCAGCAGCCTCGGACAGGGAAACACCATATATTTT
CASSLGQGNTIYF
>TRBJ1-2|TRBV6-5|TRBD1|NA
TGTGCCAGCAAAGACAGGGGCTATGGCTACACCTTC
CASKDRGYGYTF